Following are 27 T cell receptor beta chains from one sample sequenced in a study of cytomegalovirus exposure and HLA in healthy donors. Researchers ran the PCR with 60 Vbeta and 13 Jbeta primers. Profiled with immunoSEQ multiplex PCR; TCRdb holds only in-frame clones, not every one. The data show 100,000 to 150,000 clones, with 81% seen just once and about 3.9% held by the top ten. Source material: PBMCs. The receptors originated from a man between 18 and 29 years old in good health and CMV-seropositive.

The chain joins TRBV19 to TRBJ1-4, with 7 bases aligning to TRBD1. Germline trimming cut 6 bases from V and 7 bases from J; bases unmatched to any gene: 8. CDR3 size: 14 residues. The germline gives CDR1 LNHDA, CDR2 SQIVND (reference sequence). The CDR3 reads CASRREGAFEKLFF. CDR3 bases: TGTGCCAGTAGACGTGAGGGGGCCTTTGAAAAACTGTTTTTT.

This rearrangement joins TRBV2 to TRBJ2-2, with D maybe TRBD2 (7 bases). This CDR3 comprises 16 residues. Germline V gives CDR1 SNHLY, CDR2 FYNNEI. Trimming took 2 bases from V and 6 from J, leaving 16 bases between them. In nucleotides, the CDR3 is TGTGCCAGCAGTGAATCGATGGCGGGGGCGGCCGGGGAGCTGTTTTTT. The encoded protein is CASSESMAGAAGELFF. The variable domain in full, with the rest retrieved from reference TRBV2 and TRBJ2-2, is EPEVTQTPSHQVTQMGQEVILRCVPISNHLYFYWYRQILGQKVEFLVSFYNNEISEKSEIFDDQFSVERPDGSNFTLKIRSTKLEDSAMYFCASSESMAGAAGELFFGEGSRLTVL.

The chain carries TRBV4-2 and TRBJ1-5; D possibly corresponds to TRBD1 (5 bases). Germline values: CDR1 LGHNA, CDR2 YNFKEQ. V lost 5 bases, J lost 0 bases, and 5 bases lay in between. This CDR3 is 13 amino acids long. CDR3 loop: CASSRGSNQPQHF. CDR3 sequence (DNA): TGTGCCAGCAGCAGGGGTAGCAATCAGCCCCAGCATTTT.

The chain recombines TRBV28 with TRBJ2-7, with D possibly being TRBD2 (6 bases). Germline CDR1 MDHEN, CDR2 SYDVKM. Trimming cost V 8 bases and J 2 bases, with 13 bases left between them. CDR3 length equals 13 residues. The CDR3 region has the DNA TGTGCCAGCCGGACTACCTACCCCTACGAGCAGTACTTC. It is translated as CASRTTYPYEQYF.

For the CDR3, the DNA is TGTGCCAGCAGCCTGCAGGTCCCGCAGGGGCCGGAGACCCAGTACTTC. Residues: CASSLQVPQGPETQYF. The chain combines TRBV5-8 with TRBJ2-5; possibly TRBD1 for D (6 bases). CDR3 length: 16 residues. Germline CDR1 is SGHTS and CDR2 is YDEGEE. Trimming pared 4 bases from V and 5 bases from J, leaving 21 bases between.

V usage is TRBV12-5 and J usage is TRBJ2-2; TRBD2 aligns across 8 bases. Germline V gene lookup returns CDR1 LGHNT and CDR2 FRNRAP. The CDR3 covers 15 residues. The V segment lost 6 bases and the J segment 2 bases; nucleotides outside the gene matches: 5. The CDR3 loop reads CASGWTSSNTGELFF. The CDR3 region has the DNA TGTGCTAGTGGCTGGACTAGCAGCAACACCGGGGAGCTGTTTTTT.

The V and J genes are TRBV2 and TRBJ2-5; the D gene is possibly TRBD1 (6 bases). The J call may be mistaken, given a closer DNA end match to TRBJ2-7. In germline, CDR1 is SNHLY, CDR2 FYNNEI. This CDR3 spans 12 amino acids. In nucleotides, the CDR3 is TGTGCCGGGGGCAGGAGTTCCTACGAGCAGTACTTC. Translating gives CAGGRSSYEQYF.

This chain links TRBV19 with TRBJ1-5; D is perhaps TRBD1 (5 bases). Trimming took 5 bases from V and 5 from J, leaving 13 bases between them. Germline values: CDR1 LNHDA, CDR2 SQIVND (reference sequence). This CDR3 spans 14 amino acids. The CDR3 region has the DNA TGTGCCAGTAGTCACGCGGGACGGGATCAGCCCCAGCATTTT. It encodes CASSHAGRDQPQHF.

This clone occurred once. The genes are TRBV11-2 and TRBJ2-5, with TRBD1 matching over 8 bases. Per the germline V gene, CDR1 is SGHAT and CDR2 is FQNNGV. The CDR3 has 15 residues. The trim removed 5 bases at V and 3 bases at J, leaving 8 bases unmatched. CDR3 in DNA: TGTGCCAGCAGCCGGGAAGGACAGGGAGAAGAGACCCAGTACTTC. Translation: CASSREGQGEETQYF.

The V gene is TRBV5-1, the J gene TRBJ1-4; no definite D call. Trimming removed 0 bases at V and 6 bases at J, with 9 bases between. The CDR3 is 14 residues long. Germline loops: CDR1 SGHRS, CDR2 YFSETQ. CDR3 protein: CASSLGGADEKLFF. The CDR3 nucleotides read TGCGCCAGCAGCTTGGGGGGAGCGGATGAAAAACTGTTTTTT.

CDR3 nucleotide sequence: TGTGCCAGCAGCAACCGGGAACTTTCTTACACCTTC. It specifies CASSNRELSYTF. The rearrangement joins TRBV7-9 to TRBJ1-2; D gene ambiguous. Germline CDR1 reads SEHNR; CDR2 reads FQNEAQ (reference sequence). This CDR3 contains 12 residues. V lost 5 bases and J lost 11, with 15 bases in between.

This clone was detected only once. V usage is TRBV7-8 and J usage is TRBJ2-5, with D maybe TRBD2 (5 bases). This CDR3 has 15 residues. CDR1 SGHVS and CDR2 FQNEAQ come from the germline V gene. Deletions cut 4 bases from V and 7 bases from J, with 19 bases between. DNA for the CDR3: TGTGCCAGCAGCTCACTGAACACGGGGTTGGGGACCCAGTACTTC. Translated: CASSSLNTGLGTQYF.

The chain recombines TRBV6-4 with TRBJ1-6; TRBD1 might be the D (5 bases). The CDR3 has 13 residues. The V end was cut by 8 bases, the J end by 7 bases, with 12 bases between. Germline CDR1 reads MRHNA; CDR2 reads SNTAGT. For the CDR3, the DNA is TGTGCCAGCCAGGTGACAGAAAATTCACCCCTCCACTTT. It yields the protein CASQVTENSPLHF.

The rearrangement joins TRBV27 to TRBJ2-5; 7 nucleotides agree with TRBD1. The CDR3 is 16 residues long. The V and J ends lost 5 bases and 8 bases, in that order; junction bases with no gene match: 17. The germline gives CDR1 MNHEY, CDR2 SMNVEV (reference sequence). CDR3: CASSTRDSLSAGTQYF. The CDR3 nucleotides are TGTGCCAGCAGTACCAGGGACAGTCTTTCAGCAGGCACCCAGTACTTC.

The chain recombines TRBV19 with TRBJ2-7; 9 bases are shared with TRBD1. The germline V gene encodes CDR1 LNHDA and CDR2 SQIVND (reference sequence). The CDR3 extends over 15 amino acids. V trimming: 6 bases; J trimming: 2 bases; junction bases outside the gene matches: 8. In nucleotides, the CDR3 is TGTGCCAGTAGCGGCAGACAGGGGGACCCCTACGAGCAGTACTTC. Its protein is CASSGRQGDPYEQYF. Supplemented by reference TRBV19 and TRBJ2-7, the full variable domain reads DGGITQSPKYLFRKEGQNVTLSCEQNLNHDAMYWYRQDPGQGLRLIYYSQIVNDFQKGDIAEGYSVSREKKESFPLTVTSAQKNPTAFYLCASSGRQGDPYEQYFGPGTRLTVT.

V gene TRBV19 combines with J gene TRBJ2-7, with D perhaps matching TRBD1 (5 bases). Per germline, CDR1 LNHDA and CDR2 SQIVND (reference sequence). V was trimmed by 9 bases and J by 0 bases, leaving 21 bases between them. The CDR3 is made up of 16 amino acids. CDR3 in amino acids: CASARSARQFSYEQYF. The CDR3 coding sequence is TGTGCCAGCGCACGTTCCGCACGACAGTTCTCCTACGAGCAGTACTTC. The full variable domain, its missing parts supplied by reference TRBV19 and TRBJ2-7, is DGGITQSPKYLFRKEGQNVTLSCEQNLNHDAMYWYRQDPGQGLRLIYYSQIVNDFQKGDIAEGYSVSREKKESFPLTVTSAQKNPTAFYLCASARSARQFSYEQYFGPGTRLTVT.

This chain links TRBV7-9 with TRBJ2-1; 9 positions match TRBD2. This CDR3 has 14 amino acids. Per the germline V gene, CDR1 is SEHNR and CDR2 is FQNEAQ (reference sequence). V lost 6 bases to trimming and J lost 7 bases; unmatched junction nucleotides: 7. The CDR3 loop is CASSRLAGGNEQFF. The CDR3 coding sequence is TGTGCCAGCAGTCGTCTGGCGGGAGGGAATGAGCAGTTCTTC.

This clone was seen a few times. This chain links TRBV4-1 with TRBJ1-1; no definite D call. Germline CDR1 is MGHRA and CDR2 is YSYEKL. This CDR3 is built from 14 residues. Trimming left V 0 bases short and J 4 bases short, with 9 bases between. The DNA for the CDR3 is TGCGCCAGCAGCCAAGAGAGGGTCGTCACTGAAGCTTTCTTT. Its protein is CASSQERVVTEAFF.

This clone was seen a handful of times. The chain uses TRBV19 and TRBJ1-1; no definite D call. The CDR3 consists of 17 residues. V shed 6 bases and J shed 0 bases, with 20 bases lying between them. CDR1 and CDR2 from the germline V gene are LNHDA and SQIVND (reference sequence). The CDR3 DNA reads as TGTGCCAGTAGCGCCCGGAAGGGTGGGAGAATGAACACTGAAGCTTTCTTT. As protein: CASSARKGGRMNTEAFF.

The genes are TRBV5-4 and TRBJ1-4; no firm D call. V was cut by 4 bases and J by 4 bases, with 8 bases left in between. The CDR3 consists of 13 residues. The V gene's germline CDR1 is SGHNT and CDR2 YYREEE (reference sequence). CDR3 in amino acids: CASSPGSNEKLFF. The CDR3 bases are TGTGCCAGCAGCCCGGGAAGTAATGAAAAACTGTTTTTT.

This sequence joins TRBV7-9 and TRBJ1-4; the match to TRBD1 covers 9 bases. Losses at the gene ends were 5 bases for V and 3 bases for J; bases not matched to a gene: 13. Germline CDR1 and CDR2: SEHNR and FQNEAQ (reference sequence). This CDR3 is built from 18 residues. CDR3 in DNA: TGTGCCAGCAGCCCGACGACCGGGACAGGGAGACCTAATGAAAAACTGTTTTTT. It yields the protein CASSPTTGTGRPNEKLFF.

The V call is TRBV30, the J call TRBJ1-4; no definite D call. The CDR3 is 11 residues long. Germline CDR1 GTSNPN, CDR2 SVGIG (reference sequence). This CDR3 reads CAGIMVEKLFF. The CDR3 DNA reads as TGTGCTGGCATTATGGTGGAAAAACTGTTTTTT.

This clone was counted a single time. The chain uses TRBV30 and TRBJ1-1; D is unresolved. The germline V gene has CDR1 GTSNPN and CDR2 SVGIG (reference sequence). The CDR3 spans 12 residues. Trimming took off 2 bases at V and 0 bases at J, with 4 bases between the two ends. For the CDR3, the DNA is TGTGCCTGGAGTACATTGAACACTGAAGCTTTCTTT. The encoded protein is CAWSTLNTEAFF.

There are a few counts of this clone. The V gene is TRBV18, the J gene TRBJ2-5, with a weak D call TRBD1 (5 bases). The CDR3 contains 15 residues. Germline V gene lookup returns CDR1 KGHSH and CDR2 LQKENI. Between the trimmed V and J ends, which lost 1 base and 1 base, there was a span of 10 bases. The DNA of the CDR3 is TGTGCCAGCTCACCACGGCAGGGTACCCAAGAGACCCAGTACTTC. This codes for CASSPRQGTQETQYF.

V is TRBV6-1 and J is TRBJ2-5; D possibly corresponds to TRBD2 (5 bases). This CDR3 comprises 11 residues. Trimming took 7 bases from V and 5 from J, leaving 8 bases between them. The germline gives CDR1 MNHNS, CDR2 SASEGT. CDR3 nucleotide sequence: TGTGCCAGCATGAGGGTGGAGACCCAGTACTTC. As protein: CASMRVETQYF.

The chain is built from TRBV7-9 and TRBJ1-5, with D hard to call. V lost 5 bases and J lost 4, with 15 bases in between. CDR1 and CDR2 from the germline V gene are SEHNR and FQNEAQ (reference sequence). The CDR3 has 15 residues. CDR3 residues: CASSHNGKGNQPQHF. CDR3 nucleotide sequence: TGTGCCAGCAGCCACAACGGGAAGGGTAATCAGCCCCAGCATTTT.

The chain couples TRBV6-6 to TRBJ2-1, with 8 bases that match TRBD2. The CDR3 consists of 15 residues. Germline trimming cut 2 bases from V and 7 bases from J; bases unmatched to any gene: 7. CDR1 is MNHNY and CDR2 is SVGAGI in the germline V gene (reference sequence). CDR3 region: CASSYGGSGVNEQFF. The CDR3 DNA reads TGTGCCAGCAGTTACGGCGGTAGCGGGGTTAATGAGCAGTTCTTC.